What follows are 9 T cell receptor beta chains derived from one specimen sequenced in a study of T-cell memory formation after mild COVID-19. MiXCR was run by TCRdb on the 5' RACE reads, yielding one entry per CDR3 protein. There are under 700,000 distinct CDR3 sequences in the sample; 20% occur only once, and approximately 12% lies in the top ten. Sequenced material: PBMCs or a T cell subset sorted from them (not recorded which). The receptors derive from an adult woman who had mild COVID-19 (a few samples of this study predate the infection). Cell type and time point are not known.

This chain uses TRBV5-5 with TRBJ1-5; 7 nucleotides align to TRBD1. The CDR3 covers 16 residues. Unmatched junction bases numbered 7, after V lost 4 bases and J lost 0 bases. Germline V gene lookup returns CDR1 SGHKS and CDR2 YYEKEE (reference sequence). The CDR3, as DNA: TGTGCCAGCAGCCTTGGACAGGATTATAGCAATCAGCCCCAGCATTTT. It encodes CASSLGQDYSNQPQHF.

The chain joins TRBV24-1 to TRBJ1-1; D is unclear. Germline assignment: CDR1 KGHDR and CDR2 SFDVKD. CDR3 length equals 15 residues. The V gene lost 3 bases and the J gene lost 3 bases, with 13 bases spanning the gap. For the CDR3, the DNA is TGTGCCACCAGTGATCCATCTAATGGGGACACTGAAGCTTTCTTT. Its protein product is CATSDPSNGDTEAFF.

This clonotype was observed a handful of times. The chain combines TRBV7-6 with TRBJ2-2; D assignment may be TRBD1 or TRBD2 (5 bases each). The CDR3 runs to 17 residues. V was trimmed by 0 bases and J by 2 bases, leaving 13 bases between them. Germline V lookup: CDR1 SGHVS, CDR2 FNYEAQ. The chain's CDR3 is CASSLAFGTGNTGELFF. DNA for the CDR3: TGTGCCAGCAGCTTAGCCTTTGGGACGGGAAACACCGGGGAGCTGTTTTTT.

The CDR3 sequence: CATSTGNNEQFF. The CDR3 DNA follows: TGTGCCACCAGTACAGGGAACAATGAGCAGTTCTTC. The chain joins TRBV24-1 to TRBJ2-1; maybe TRBD1 (6 bases). Trimming removed 6 bases from V and 5 bases from J, with 7 bases in between. Germline V CDR1 and CDR2: KGHDR, SFDVKD. CDR3 size: 12 residues.

The CDR3 loop is CASSLGWEPYNEQFF. The CDR3 DNA reads as TGTGCCAGCAGCTTGGGGTGGGAACCTTACAATGAGCAGTTCTTC. The V gene is TRBV5-6, the J gene TRBJ2-1; D call uncertain. The CDR3 runs 15 residues. Trimming shortened V by 0 bases and J by 4 bases, and 11 bases separated the two germline ends. Germline assignment: CDR1 SGHDT and CDR2 YYEEEE.

The rearrangement uses TRBV12-3 or TRBV12-4 and TRBJ2-7, with a tentative D call TRBD2 (6 bases). The ends were cut back, 5 bases at V and 4 bases at J, with 21 bases in the middle. This CDR3 spans 16 amino acids. The CDR3 sequence: CASSPDQAGYTYEQYF. The CDR3 DNA is TGTGCCAGCAGTCCCGATCAAGCGGGTTACACGTACGAGCAGTACTTC.

V is TRBV7-3 and J is TRBJ2-7; D possibly corresponds to TRBD2 (6 bases). The CDR3 contains 13 residues. Trimming shortened V by 5 bases and J by 2 bases, and 10 bases separated the two germline ends. CDR1 is SGHTA, CDR2 FQGTGA, per germline. The CDR3 here is CASSRDLTYEQYF. The CDR3 coding sequence is TGTGCCAGCAGCCGGGACTTAACCTACGAGCAGTACTTC.

Of note for this clonotype: The junction and the germline gene differ at one end; a read error may be behind it. The chain employs TRBV7-8 and TRBJ2-1; 8 positions agree with TRBD2. The CDR3 is 14 residues long. Germline lookup yields CDR1 SGHVS and CDR2 FQNEAQ. The CDR3 DNA is TGTGCCAGCAGCGTAGCGGGACCCCGTAATGAGCAGTTCTTC. Protein sequence: CASSVAGPRNEQFF.

This clonotype was seen more than once but under ten times. The V gene is TRBV12-3 or TRBV12-4, the J gene TRBJ2-3; 10 bases are a match to TRBD2. With V trimmed by 4 bases and J by 0 bases, 10 bases remained unmatched. The CDR3 spans 18 residues. CDR3 loop: CASSSAPGLAASTDTQYF. Written as DNA, the CDR3 is TGTGCCAGCAGTTCTGCCCCCGGACTAGCGGCCAGCACAGATACGCAGTATTTT.